The rows below give T cell receptor beta chains drawn from one sample of a study of CD8 T cells in acute hepatitis C reinfection. Profiled with immunoSEQ multiplex PCR; TCRdb holds only in-frame clones, not every one. The repertoire holds 30,000 to 45,000 clones, with approximately 83% as singletons. The sequenced material came from naive CD8+ T cells from PBMCs. These receptors were obtained from a woman between 18 and 29 years old who spontaneously cleared hepatitis C infection. Both conserved end residues are part of each CDR3. The D gene is left open where the match is weak. Clone size, where shown, is once, few, many, or a class for clones that have expanded.

V gene	J gene	clone size	D gene	CDR3 protein	CDR3 DNA
TRBV7-9	TRBJ1-5	NA	TRBD1	CASSETGISQPQHF	TGTGCCAGCAGTGAGACAGGGATCAGTCAGCCCCAGCATTTT
TRBV7-9	TRBJ2-1	NA	NA	CASSLIGSEQFF	TGTGCCAGCAGTTTGATCGGGTCGGAGCAGTTCTTC
TRBV27	TRBJ2-1	NA	NA	CASSFTEYNEQFF	TGTGCCAGCAGTTTCACCGAGTACAATGAGCAGTTCTTC
TRBV29-1	TRBJ1-1	NA	NA	CSVEISFGGTPPEAFF	TGCAGCGTTGAAATAAGTTTTGGGGGGACACCGCCCGAAGCTTTCTTT
TRBV5-5	TRBJ1-1	NA	NA	CASRPAPNFEAFF	TGTGCCAGCAGACCCGCGCCAAACTTTGAAGCTTTCTTT
TRBV14	TRBJ2-1	once	NA	CASSHEAPWSEQFF	TGTGCCAGCAGCCATGAGGCCCCCTGGAGTGAGCAGTTCTTC
TRBV6-1	TRBJ1-5	NA	NA	CASSEARRSIQPQHF	TGTGCCAGCAGTGAAGCCCGTAGGTCAATCCAGCCCCAGCATTTT
TRBV5-1	TRBJ2-5	NA	NA	CASSSRDLQETQYF	TGCGCCAGCAGCTCACGGGACTTACAAGAGACCCAGTACTTC
TRBV19	TRBJ2-1	once	NA	CASTGSSYNEQFF	TGTGCCAGTACAGGGAGCTCCTACAATGAGCAGTTCTTC
TRBV7-6	TRBJ2-1	NA	NA	CASSKSSYNEQFF	TGTGCCAGCAGTAAGAGCTCCTACAATGAGCAGTTCTTC
TRBV14	TRBJ1-2	NA	NA	CASSQDFLGALGYTF	TGTGCCAGCAGCCAAGATTTTCTGGGGGCGCTCGGCTACACCTTC